This TCR beta chain was sequenced for a study of cytotoxic CD8 clonotypes in ibrutinib-treated CLL (dated by TCRdb to 2020 to 2022). For the study in its entirety: The cohort was composed of roughly ten relapsed/refractory and around 15 treatment-naive patients; IGHV unmutated status was identified in 17 patients. Every remission and progressive disease sample was obtained while ibrutinib was still being received by the patients. Samples at response were collected after a median of about twelve months of treatment, with a range of about 6 to 40 months. Of the approximately 90 participants in the trial, approximately 26 had longitudinal samples available. Cryopreserved peripheral blood mononuclear cells were collected before treatment, at response, and at either disease progression or sustained remission. Partial responses were observed in 24 patients and complete responses in 2; after a median follow-up of roughly 62 months, remission was maintained in around 14 patients and progression was observed in some twelve. On average, each sample yielded approximately 250,000 productive templates and 94,082 productive rearrangements.

In the germline V gene, CDR1 corresponds to SGHDT and CDR2 to YYEEEE. The CDR3 runs 11 amino acids, cysteine and phenylalanine included. CDR3 DNA is the only sequence kept; it has 33 bases, read in frame from the first base. V loses 2 bases, J loses 8 bases, and the germline ends lie 7 bases apart. Concerning this clone: Its cognate antigen has yet to be identified. No per-base quality is available; no much larger clone lies one base away.

On the study overall, not on this receptor specifically: Public clonotypes were rare and either shrank or stayed stable during treatment, and the rise in clonality at ibrutinib response reflected expansion of private clonotypes. Clonality increased at ibrutinib response, stayed stable in sustained remission, and fell back toward baseline at progression. Sampling times were not matched between sustained-remission and progressing patients, and lymph node repertoires were not studied. Baseline clonality was found to be higher than that of age-matched healthy donors and was strongly correlated with circulating CD8+ T-cell counts.

On a MiSeq, deep resolution sequencing aimed for a depth between 1 in 1 million and 1 in 200,000 T cells, with each clonotype covered approximately 10x on average. The immunoSEQ hsTCRB Kit was used to generate the TCR beta libraries. In the paper's pipeline: Data were analyzed with ImmunoSEQ Data Assistant and ImmunoSEQ Analyzer, with V, D and J genes assigned per IMGT definitions. Clonality, with values ranging from 0 to 1, was calculated as one minus the normalized Shannon entropy of productive rearrangement frequencies. Only overrepresented clonotypes making up at least 0.05% of the repertoire of each patient were included in the public clonotype analysis. Repertoires from 10 to 15 age-matched healthy donors in immuneACCESS were used as clonality controls. The table was pulled from immuneACCESS by TCRdb, which kept in-frame rearrangements only. Such tables lose some clones; where checked, under half of the loss comes from unresolved V genes, and the rest has no known cause. That table supplies the V and J calls and clone size; D and trimming were determined from the DNA. A total of about 200,000 clones appear in this sample, about four fifths of them only once. The ten largest clones capture roughly 11% of the sample.

The time point label, read with the paper, signifies: 12 months on ibrutinib. For TCR beta library preparation, about 2 micrograms of genomic DNA were isolated from cryopreserved PBMCs. Longitudinal blood samples from CLL patients on ibrutinib monotherapy were analyzed using high-throughput TCR beta sequencing. The patients were enrolled in a single-center, open-label phase 2 trial of ibrutinib monotherapy. The chain was built from TRBV5-6 and TRBJ1-2, with the D gene uncertain. The sequence came from a human donor with chronic lymphocytic leukemia. The input for sequencing was PBMCs, taken after 12 months of ibrutinib treatment. The CDR3 has the sequence CASSFSSGYTF. The DNA sequence reads TGTGCCAGCAGCTTCTCAAGCGGCTACACCTTC.